The entry below describes one T cell receptor (beta chain). Added to each PCR by spiking were synthetic TCR analog templates. TCRdb keeps only in-frame clones here, not all; method: immunoSEQ multiplex PCR. The sample has 130,000 or so clones, roughly 84% seen once. The time point: pretreatment peripheral blood. V shed 0 bases, J shed 6 bases, and the junction held 8 bases outside the gene matches. The CDR3 sequence is 16 residues long. Per germline, CDR1 SGDLS and CDR2 YYNGEE. This specimen comes from a study of PD-L1 blockade in urothelial cancer. Overall study: Bladder-origin urothelial cancer in males described most of the roughly 30 patients. Blood was evaluated 3 weeks (second dose) and 6 weeks after therapy began. Blood samples had a median of 141,255 T cells.

The clonotype was recovered from a man in his fifties or sixties with urothelial cancer. The chain joins TRBV9 to TRBJ2-1; 8 nucleotides align to TRBD2. Specimen: PBMCs, collected around atezolizumab (anti-PD-L1) treatment. The CDR3, as DNA: TGTGCCAGCAGCGTAGGGCCAGCGGGAGTCTCCAATGAGCAGTTCTTC. Protein: CASSVGPAGVSNEQFF.